This T cell receptor beta chain was captured in a study of T-cell reconstitution after alpha-beta-depleted transplantation in children. As it was prepared, the TCRbeta library received unique molecular identifiers. TCRdb processed the PCR reads anew with MiXCR; each CDR3 protein has one entry. The table has around 200,000 distinct CDR3 sequences, approximately 15% seen once. Trimming took off 7 bases at V and 11 bases at J, with 20 bases between the two ends. The CDR3 is made up of 13 amino acids. This clonotype was seen more than once but under ten times. Its target is not known. Points from the study as a whole: In patients about two months after transplant, alpha-beta T cells reportedly arose from several hundred expanded graft clones. Fresh T-cell production supplied most of the T-cell counts and diversity seen one year after transplant. From surviving recipient T cells and thymic progenitors came the high day-60 TCRbeta diversity observed in some patients.

The chain has TRBV12-3 or TRBV12-4 and TRBJ1-1; weak D call: TRBD1 (6 bases). This TCR was sampled from a male patient aged 2 to 10 who had a stem cell transplant for acute lymphoblastic leukemia, so the T cells may come from the graft donor. Sequenced here: PBMCs, mostly from graft donor cells, sampled 360 days after TCRalphabeta/CD19-depleted stem cell transplant. This CDR3 is CASNWGAAESAFF. DNA of the CDR3: TGTGCCAGCAATTGGGGGGCAGCCGAGTCGGCTTTCTTT.